The present TCR beta chain was sequenced within a study of naive and memory T cell subsets. The CDR3 is made up of 16 amino acids. The germline V gene encodes CDR1 SEHNR and CDR2 FQNEAQ (reference sequence). V was cut by 4 bases and J by 2 bases, with 12 bases left in between. The beta constant-region primer was an equimolar mix of two oligonucleotides covering TRBC1 and TRBC2. A 12-nucleotide UMI and the SP2 primer were added to the cDNA 3' end by oligonucleotide ligation. TCRdb reprocessed the UMI-ligation and nested PCR reads with MiXCR, giving one entry per CDR3 protein. The data show some 150,000 distinct CDR3 sequences, about 17% seen once. This clonotype was found a few times.

The sequencing sample was made of naive CD4+ T cells from blood. The chain recombines TRBV7-9 with TRBJ2-6, with D tentatively TRBD1 (6 bases). The receptor was derived from a human donor in good health. CDR3 DNA: TGTGCCAGCAGCTCCTACAGGGCCCCTGGGGCCAACGTCCTGACTTTC. Translated: CASSSYRAPGANVLTF.